This T cell receptor (beta chain) stems from a study of control samples from healthy donors and cancer patients (dated by TCRdb to 2020 to 2022). As to this clone: The clone's antigen remains unknown. No base qualities exist here, and no much larger clone lies one base off it.

The junction shows trimming of 1 base on V and 2 bases on J, and the gene matches do not reach 5 bases of it. Based on the germline V gene, the CDR1 and CDR2 sequences are SGHDN and FVKESK. There are 15 amino acids in the CDR3, from cysteine to phenylalanine inclusive. The CDR3 DNA has 45 bases and is translated from base 1. The library came from the immunoSEQ multiplex PCR assay. Here the immuneACCESS table is served through TCRdb, limited to in-frame sequences with V and J called. Missing clones are a known gap in these copies; in checked studies unresolved V genes cover under half, and the rest lacks a known reason. This sample gives about 97,000 clones in total; about 91% of them show up just once. In total, the top ten clones hold about 2.5% of the sample.

The clonotype comes from a woman between 18 and 29 years old in good health. The sequence links TRBV14 to TRBJ2-7; 7 middle bases align to TRBD1. Sequencing was carried out using blood. Read as DNA, the sequence is TGTGCCAGCAGCCAAGGACAGGGTGTTGCCTACGAGCAGTACTTC. It translates as CASSQGQGVAYEQYF. Where the CDR3 stops, the reference TRBV14 and TRBJ2-7 genes take over; the full variable domain is EAGVTQFPSHSVIEKGQTVTLRCDPISGHDNLYWYRRVMGKEIKFLLHFVKESKQDESGMPNNRFLAERTGGTYSTLKVQPAELEDSGVYFCASSQGQGVAYEQYFGPGTRLTVT.